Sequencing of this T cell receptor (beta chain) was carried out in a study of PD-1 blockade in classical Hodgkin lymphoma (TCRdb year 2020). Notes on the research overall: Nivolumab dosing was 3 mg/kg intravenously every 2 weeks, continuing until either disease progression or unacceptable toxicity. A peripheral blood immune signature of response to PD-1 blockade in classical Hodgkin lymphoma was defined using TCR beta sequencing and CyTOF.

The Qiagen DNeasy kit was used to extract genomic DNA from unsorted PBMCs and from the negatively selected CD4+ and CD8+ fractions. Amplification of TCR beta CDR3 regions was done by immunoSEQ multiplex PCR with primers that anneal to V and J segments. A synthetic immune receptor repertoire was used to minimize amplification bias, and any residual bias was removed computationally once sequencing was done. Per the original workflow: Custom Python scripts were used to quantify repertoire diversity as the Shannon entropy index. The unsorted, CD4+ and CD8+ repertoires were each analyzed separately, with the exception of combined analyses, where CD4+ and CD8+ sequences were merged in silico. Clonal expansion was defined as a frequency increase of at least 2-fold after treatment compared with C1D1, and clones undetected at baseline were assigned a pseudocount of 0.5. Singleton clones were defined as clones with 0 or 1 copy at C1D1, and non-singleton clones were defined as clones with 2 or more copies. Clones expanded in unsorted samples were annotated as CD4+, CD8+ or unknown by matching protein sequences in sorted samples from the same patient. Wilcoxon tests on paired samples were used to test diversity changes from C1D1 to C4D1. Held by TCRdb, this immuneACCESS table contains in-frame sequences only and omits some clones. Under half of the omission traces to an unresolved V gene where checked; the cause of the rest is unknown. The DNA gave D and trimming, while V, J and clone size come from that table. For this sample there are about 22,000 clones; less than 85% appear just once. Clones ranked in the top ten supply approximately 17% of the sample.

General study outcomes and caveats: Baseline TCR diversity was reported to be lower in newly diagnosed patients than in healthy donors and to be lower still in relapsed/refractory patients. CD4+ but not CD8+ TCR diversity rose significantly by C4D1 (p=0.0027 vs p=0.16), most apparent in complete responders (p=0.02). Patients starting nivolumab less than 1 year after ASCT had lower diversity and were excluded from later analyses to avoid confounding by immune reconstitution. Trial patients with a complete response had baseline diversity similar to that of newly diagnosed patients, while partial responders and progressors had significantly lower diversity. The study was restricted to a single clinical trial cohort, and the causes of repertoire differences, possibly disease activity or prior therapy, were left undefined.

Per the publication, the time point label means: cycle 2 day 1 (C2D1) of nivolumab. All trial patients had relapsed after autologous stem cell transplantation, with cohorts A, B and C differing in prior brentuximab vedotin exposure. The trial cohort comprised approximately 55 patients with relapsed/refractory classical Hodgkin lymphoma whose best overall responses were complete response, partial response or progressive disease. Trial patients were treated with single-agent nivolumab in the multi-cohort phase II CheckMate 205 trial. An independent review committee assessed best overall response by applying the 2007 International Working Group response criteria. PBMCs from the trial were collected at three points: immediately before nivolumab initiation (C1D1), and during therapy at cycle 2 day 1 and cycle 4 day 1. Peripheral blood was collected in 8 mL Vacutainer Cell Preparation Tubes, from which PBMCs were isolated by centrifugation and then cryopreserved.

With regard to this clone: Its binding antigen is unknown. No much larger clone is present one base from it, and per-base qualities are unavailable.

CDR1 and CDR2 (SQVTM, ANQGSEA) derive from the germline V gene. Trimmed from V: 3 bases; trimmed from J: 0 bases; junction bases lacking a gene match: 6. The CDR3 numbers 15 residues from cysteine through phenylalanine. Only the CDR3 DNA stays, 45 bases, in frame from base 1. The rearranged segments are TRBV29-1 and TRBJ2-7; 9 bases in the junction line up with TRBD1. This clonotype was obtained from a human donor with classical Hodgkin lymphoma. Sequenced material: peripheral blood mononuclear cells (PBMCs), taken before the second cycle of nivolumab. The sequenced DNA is TGCAGCGTTGACGGGACAGGGAGCAACTCCTACGAGCAGTACTTC. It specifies CSVDGTGSNSYEQYF.